The 21 T cell receptor beta chains reported below all come from one sample, sequenced in a study of graft-versus-host responses after intestinal transplantation. Method: immunoSEQ multiplex PCR; TCRdb's copy keeps in-frame clones and lacks some. The sample lists 70,000 or so clones; over 70% were seen once. These TCRs are of unknown antigen specificity. This specimen consisted of unstimulated CD4+ T cells sorted from spleen or lymph node cells, obtained before transplant. The receptor set was obtained from a human donor who was the organ donor for an intestinal transplant.

This clone is a singleton in its sample. This chain joins TRBV4-1 and TRBJ1-1; 10 bases align to TRBD1. J was trimmed by 4 bases and V by 5 bases; bases with no gene match: 7. CDR3 length: 15 residues. Per germline, CDR1 MGHRA and CDR2 YSYEKL. The CDR3 reads CASSIGTGEATEAFF. DNA for the CDR3: TGCGCCAGCAGCATAGGGACAGGGGAGGCCACTGAAGCTTTCTTT.

The rearrangement links TRBV10-2 to TRBJ1-3; a weak D match, TRBD1 (6 bases). The CDR3 spans 14 residues. Germline lookup yields CDR1 WSHSY and CDR2 SAAADI. Trimming shortened V by 2 bases and J by 3 bases, and 8 bases separated the two germline ends. The CDR3 nucleotides read TGCGCCAGCAGTGAGCAGGGGCATGGAAACACCATATATTTT. Its translation: CASSEQGHGNTIYF.

The rearrangement uses TRBV6-1 and TRBJ1-2; D remains ambiguous. The CDR3 totals 15 residues. Deletions cut 2 bases from V and 6 bases from J, with 16 bases between. CDR1 and CDR2 from the germline V gene are MNHNS and SASEGT. The CDR3 loop is CASSERNLERDGYTF. CDR3 bases: TGTGCCAGCAGTGAAAGGAATTTGGAACGGGATGGCTACACCTTC.

This clone has more than one count but fewer than ten. J is TRBJ2-3 and V is TRBV14; 12 nucleotides match TRBD2. The CDR3 totals 17 residues. Germline values: CDR1 SGHDN, CDR2 FVKESK. The V gene end was trimmed by 3 bases and the J gene end by 1 base; junction bases not matched to a gene: 5. The CDR3 nucleotides read TGTGCCAGCAGCCACAGACTAGCGGGGGCTGGCACAGATACGCAGTATTTT. It is translated as CASSHRLAGAGTDTQYF.

The chain is built from TRBV6-6 and TRBJ1-2, with D perhaps TRBD1 (6 bases). This CDR3 has 14 residues. Per germline, CDR1 MNHNY and CDR2 SVGAGI (reference sequence). Trimming took off 2 bases at V and 4 bases at J, with 11 bases between the two ends. CDR3 residues: CASSYLGQFYGYTF. The CDR3 DNA reads TGTGCCAGCAGTTACCTCGGACAGTTCTATGGCTACACCTTC.

The V gene is TRBV19, the J gene TRBJ2-2, with TRBD1 matching 8 bases. V was pared by 5 bases and J by 0 bases, with 2 bases of the junction left unmatched. The V gene's germline CDR1 is LNHDA and CDR2 SQIVND (reference sequence). This CDR3 contains 15 residues. Here the CDR3 DNA reads TGTGCCAGTAGTCGGACAGGGCCGAACACCGGGGAGCTGTTTTTT. Translating gives CASSRTGPNTGELFF. The variable domain in full, with the rest retrieved from reference TRBV19 and TRBJ2-2, is DGGITQSPKYLFRKEGQNVTLSCEQNLNHDAMYWYRQDPGQGLRLIYYSQIVNDFQKGDIAEGYSVSREKKESFPLTVTSAQKNPTAFYLCASSRTGPNTGELFFGEGSRLTVL.

This rearrangement joins TRBV6-1 to TRBJ2-7; 10 nucleotides match TRBD2. CDR3 length: 13 residues. Trimming at V came to 10 bases and at J to 1 base, leaving 4 bases not matched to a gene. CDR1 is MNHNS, CDR2 SASEGT, per germline. Here the CDR3 DNA reads TGTGCCACTACGACTAGCGGGTCCTACGAGCAGTACGTC. Its translation: CATTTSGSYEQYV.

The rearrangement uses TRBV7-9 and TRBJ1-2, with 8 bases aligning to TRBD1. Per the germline V gene, CDR1 is SEHNR and CDR2 is FQNEAQ (reference sequence). CDR3 size: 16 residues. V shed 5 bases and J 0 bases; nucleotides not matched to a gene: 8. The CDR3 DNA reads TGTGCCAGCAGCCCGACAGGGGCGAGATCTAACTATGGCTACACCTTC. Amino acid sequence: CASSPTGARSNYGYTF.

The chain couples TRBV6-5 to TRBJ2-2; D might be TRBD2 (7 bases). The CDR3 is 14 amino acids. With 5 bases removed from V and 6 bases from J, the gap between germline ends came to 13 bases. The germline gives CDR1 MNHEY, CDR2 SVGAGI. This chain's CDR3 is CASSASGGPGELFF. The CDR3 nucleotides read TGTGCCAGCAGTGCATCCGGGGGGCCCGGGGAGCTGTTTTTT.

The chain is built from TRBV6-5 and TRBJ1-4; 9 bases are shared with TRBD1. Germline V CDR1 and CDR2: MNHEY, SVGAGI. Unmatched junction bases numbered 2, after V lost 7 bases and J lost 5 bases. The CDR3 totals 13 residues. The DNA for the CDR3 is TGTGCCAGCATGGGGACAGGGAATGAAAAACTGTTTTTT. Its translation is CASMGTGNEKLFF.

In this sample, this clone turned up a few times. The CDR3 spells CASSPGIEAFF. Here the CDR3 DNA reads TGTGCCAGCAGTCCGGGGATTGAAGCTTTCTTT. J is TRBJ1-1 and V is TRBV7-2; D ambiguous. The CDR3 has 11 residues. In germline, CDR1 is SGHTA, CDR2 FQGNSA. The ends were cut back, 6 bases at V and 7 bases at J, with 9 bases in the middle. Variable domain in full (rest from reference TRBV7-2 and TRBJ1-1): GAGVSQSPSNKVTEKGKDVELRCDPISGHTALYWYRQSLGQGLEFLIYFQGNSAPDKSGLPSDRFSAERTGGSVSTLTIQRTQQEDSAVYLCASSPGIEAFFGQGTRLTVV.

V and J are TRBV7-9 and TRBJ2-5, with 13 positions matching TRBD2. The CDR3 contains 15 residues. After removal of 2 bases from V and 5 bases from J, the junction contained 2 bases not matched to a gene. In germline, CDR1 is SEHNR, CDR2 FQNEAQ (reference sequence). The CDR3 DNA follows: TGTGCCAGCAGCTTAACTAGCGGGGGGGCTGAGACCCAGTACTTC. This codes for CASSLTSGGAETQYF.

The chain joins TRBV6-6 to TRBJ2-7; 7 nucleotides match TRBD2. The CDR3 is 15 residues long. The trim removed 6 bases at V and 2 bases at J, leaving 10 bases unmatched. The germline V gene has CDR1 MNHNY and CDR2 SVGAGI (reference sequence). CDR3 region: CASRPGLPRPYEQYV. The DNA for the CDR3 is TGTGCCAGCAGGCCGGGACTACCGCGACCCTACGAGCAGTACGTC.

The chain is built from TRBV28 and TRBJ1-2; no clear D gene. Trimming pared 2 bases from V and 2 bases from J, leaving 6 bases between. Germline V gives CDR1 MDHEN, CDR2 SYDVKM. The CDR3 extends over 13 amino acids. The CDR3 DNA follows: TGTGCCAGCAGTTTAGGCAAAAACTATGGCTACACCTTC. Translated, it gives CASSLGKNYGYTF.

The chain couples TRBV7-8 to TRBJ2-5; tentatively, D is TRBD2 (5 bases). Germline V gene data show CDR1 as SGHVS and CDR2 as FQNEAQ. The CDR3 consists of 14 residues. The V end lost 2 bases, the J end lost 13 bases, and 20 bases lay between the germline ends. CDR3 nucleotides: TGTGCCAGCAGCTTAAGAGGCCTAGCTGGATACCCGTACTTC. This encodes CASSLRGLAGYPYF.

The chain links TRBV7-9 to TRBJ1-6; 7 nucleotides align to TRBD1. The germline V gene has CDR1 SEHNR and CDR2 FQNEAQ (reference sequence). This CDR3 has 15 residues. Trimming cost V 6 bases and J 6 bases; bases outside gene matches: 8. Here the CDR3 reads CASRSQGSPNSPLHF. Written as DNA, the CDR3 is TGTGCCAGCAGGTCACAGGGGAGCCCTAATTCACCCCTCCACTTT. Together with reference TRBV7-9 and TRBJ1-6, the CDR3 gives the full variable domain: DTGVSQNPRHKITKRGQNVTFRCDPISEHNRLYWYRQTLGQGPEFLTYFQNEAQLEKSRLLSDRFSAERPKGSFSTLEIQRTEQGDSAMYLCASRSQGSPNSPLHFGNGTRLTVT.

The genes are TRBV29-1 and TRBJ2-7; the match to TRBD1 covers 8 bases. This CDR3 has 11 amino acids. Trimming cost V 4 bases and J 6 bases; bases outside gene matches: 2. Germline V gene lookup returns CDR1 SQVTM and CDR2 ANQGSEA. CDR3 residues: CSVATGAEQYV. The CDR3 DNA sequence: TGCAGCGTTGCGACAGGGGCCGAGCAGTACGTC.

This clone was seen just once. The CDR3 region is CASSLEGIAEAFF. CDR3 sequence (DNA): TGTGCCAGCAGCTTAGAGGGGATAGCTGAAGCTTTCTTT. This chain links TRBV7-2 with TRBJ1-1; tentatively, D is TRBD1 (5 bases). The CDR3 is made up of 13 amino acids. V was shortened by 1 base and J by 6 bases, with 9 bases between the two germline ends. From germline, CDR1 is SGHTA and CDR2 FQGNSA.

The chain joins TRBV9 to TRBJ2-1; 10 bases match TRBD1. CDR1 and CDR2 from the germline V gene are SGDLS and YYNGEE. Unmatched junction bases numbered 13, after V lost 1 base and J lost 0 bases. The CDR3 consists of 20 residues. The CDR3 nucleotides read TGTGCCAGCAGCGTATCTGGACAGGGGGGAGTCAAGAGCTCCTACAATGAGCAGTTCTTC. Encoded protein: CASSVSGQGGVKSSYNEQFF. The full variable domain, in which reference TRBV9 and TRBJ2-1 provide the parts outside the CDR3, is DSGVTQTPKHLITATGQRVTLRCSPRSGDLSVYWYQQSLDQGLQFLIQYYNGEERAKGNILERFSAQQFPDLHSELNLSSLELGDSALYFCASSVSGQGGVKSSYNEQFFGPGTRLTVL.

The CDR3 spells CASSEGGIGRQGAKGYTF. CDR3 coding DNA: TGTGCCAGCAGTGAGGGGGGAATCGGGCGACAGGGGGCAAAAGGCTACACCTTC. This sequence joins TRBV25-1 and TRBJ1-2; 10 nucleotides match TRBD1. The trim removed 3 bases at V and 8 bases at J, leaving 18 bases unmatched. CDR1 MGHDK and CDR2 SYGVNS come from the germline V gene. This CDR3 is 18 amino acids long.

The rearrangement joins TRBV15 to TRBJ1-6; TRBD1 might be the D (6 bases). Between the trimmed V and J ends, which lost 3 bases and 7 bases, there was a span of 13 bases. The CDR3 has 15 amino acids. Germline CDR1 is LNHNV and CDR2 is YYDKDF (reference sequence). CDR3 sequence reads: CATSRRTELNSPLHF. The CDR3 bases are TGTGCCACCAGCAGGAGGACAGAGCTAAATTCACCCCTCCACTTT.